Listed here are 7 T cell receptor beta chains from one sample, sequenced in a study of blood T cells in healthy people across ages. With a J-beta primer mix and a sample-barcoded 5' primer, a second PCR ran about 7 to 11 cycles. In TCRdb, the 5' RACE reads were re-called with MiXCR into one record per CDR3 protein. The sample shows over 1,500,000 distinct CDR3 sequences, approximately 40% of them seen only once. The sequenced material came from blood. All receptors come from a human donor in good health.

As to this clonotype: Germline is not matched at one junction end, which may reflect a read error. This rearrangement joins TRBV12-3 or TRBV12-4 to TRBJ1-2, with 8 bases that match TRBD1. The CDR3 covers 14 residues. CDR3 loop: CVSSLTGAYYGYTF. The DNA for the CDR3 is TGTGTCAGCAGTTTGACAGGGGCCTACTATGGCTACACCTTC.

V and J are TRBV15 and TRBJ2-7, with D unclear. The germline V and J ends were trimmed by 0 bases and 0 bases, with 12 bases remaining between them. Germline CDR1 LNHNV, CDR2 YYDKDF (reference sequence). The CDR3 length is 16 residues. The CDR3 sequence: CATSREAMGSSYEQYF. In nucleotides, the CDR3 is TGTGCCACCAGCAGAGAGGCCATGGGCAGCTCCTACGAGCAGTACTTC.

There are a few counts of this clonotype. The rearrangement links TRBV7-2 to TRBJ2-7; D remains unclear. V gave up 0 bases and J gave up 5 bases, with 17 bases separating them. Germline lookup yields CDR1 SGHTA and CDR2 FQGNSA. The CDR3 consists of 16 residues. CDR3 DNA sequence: TGTGCCAGCAGCTTAGCGCCATGGTCGGATTTGGACGAGCAGTACTTC. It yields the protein CASSLAPWSDLDEQYF.

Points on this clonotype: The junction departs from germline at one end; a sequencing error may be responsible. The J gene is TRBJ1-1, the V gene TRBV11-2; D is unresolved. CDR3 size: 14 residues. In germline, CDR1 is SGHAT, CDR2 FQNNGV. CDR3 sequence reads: CAGSFGRLHTEAFF. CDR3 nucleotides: TGTGCCGGCAGCTTCGGCAGGCTCCACACTGAAGCTTTCTTT.

This CDR3 reads CSARSLEGGSYNEQFF. In nucleotides, the CDR3 is TGCAGTGCTAGATCCTTGGAGGGAGGCTCCTACAATGAGCAGTTCTTC. The chain recombines TRBV20-1 with TRBJ2-1, with D tentatively TRBD2 (6 bases). V was cut by 2 bases and J by 0 bases, with 14 bases left in between. Germline V gene sequence: CDR1 DFQATT, CDR2 SNEGSKA (reference sequence). CDR3 length: 16 amino acids.

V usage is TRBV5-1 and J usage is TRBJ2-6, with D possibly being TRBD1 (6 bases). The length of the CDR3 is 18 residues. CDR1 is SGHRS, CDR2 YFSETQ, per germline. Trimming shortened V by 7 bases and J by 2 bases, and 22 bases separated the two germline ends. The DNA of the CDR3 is TGCGCCAGCTGCCTCGCAGACAGGATAATTGCTGGGGCCAACGTCCTGACTTTC. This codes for CASCLADRIIAGANVLTF.

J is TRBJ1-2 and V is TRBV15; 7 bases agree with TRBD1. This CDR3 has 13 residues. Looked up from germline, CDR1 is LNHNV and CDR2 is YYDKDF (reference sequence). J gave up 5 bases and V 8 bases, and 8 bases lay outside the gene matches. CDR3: CATSRDSGYGYTF. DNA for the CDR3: TGTGCCACCTCTAGGGACAGCGGATATGGCTACACCTTC.